The 24 T cell receptor beta chains given below trace back to one sample, sequenced in a study of blood T cell repertoires in COVID-19. The table came from immunoSEQ multiplex PCR; TCRdb's copy has only in-frame clones and leaves some out. The data contain about 40,000 clones, 65% to 90% of them singletons. Material for sequencing was peripheral blood. These receptors originate from a man aged 40-55 years with active COVID-19.

The gene calls are TRBV6-5 and TRBJ2-3; D call uncertain. Germline V gene data show CDR1 as MNHEY and CDR2 as SVGAGI. Trimming cost V 1 base and J 5 bases, with 4 bases left between them. There are 12 residues in the CDR3. CDR3 protein: CASSYYGDTQYF. In DNA form, the CDR3 reads TGTGCCAGCAGTTACTACGGAGATACGCAGTATTTT.

This chain links TRBV30 with TRBJ2-7; possibly TRBD2 for D (6 bases). V lost 3 bases and J lost 7, with 19 bases in between. This CDR3 has 14 residues. Germline V lookup: CDR1 GTSNPN, CDR2 SVGIG (reference sequence). CDR3 nucleotide sequence: TGTGCCTGGAGCCCAGCGACTAGAATCGATGAGCAGTACTTC. Protein product: CAWSPATRIDEQYF.

The genes are TRBV30 and TRBJ2-7; D call uncertain. Germline CDR1 reads GTSNPN; CDR2 reads SVGIG (reference sequence). This CDR3 comprises 12 residues. V shed 0 bases and J shed 3 bases, with 6 bases lying between them. CDR3 region: CAWSVLLYEQYF. CDR3 nucleotide sequence: TGTGCCTGGAGTGTACTGCTCTACGAGCAGTACTTC. Complete variable domain (other parts from reference TRBV30 and TRBJ2-7): SQTIHQWPATLVQPVGSPLSLECTVEGTSNPNLYWYRQAAGRGLQLLFYSVGIGQISSEVPQNLSASRPQDRQFILSSKKLLLSDSGFYLCAWSVLLYEQYFGPGTRLTVT.

The rearrangement joins TRBV5-4 to TRBJ2-2; possible D gene TRBD2, 6 bases. There are 15 residues in the CDR3. Between the trimmed V and J ends, which lost 1 base and 2 bases, there was a span of 9 bases. Per the germline V gene, CDR1 is SGHNT and CDR2 is YYREEE (reference sequence). DNA for the CDR3: TGTGCCAGCAGCTTGCGGCGGGGAAACACCGGGGAGCTGTTTTTT. Encoded protein: CASSLRRGNTGELFF.

V usage is TRBV9 and J usage is TRBJ2-7, with 8 nucleotides matching TRBD1. After removal of 0 bases from V and 2 bases from J, the junction contained 4 bases not matched to a gene. Germline CDR1 and CDR2: SGDLS and YYNGEE. The CDR3 totals 15 residues. The CDR3 protein is CASSVGQGIPYEQYF. The CDR3 region has the DNA TGTGCCAGCAGCGTAGGACAGGGGATCCCCTACGAGCAGTACTTC.

The J gene is TRBJ2-1, the V gene TRBV7-9, with TRBD1 identical over 10 bases. V lost 1 base, J lost 16 bases, and 16 bases stayed unmatched. The CDR3 extends over 16 amino acids. Germline loops: CDR1 SEHNR, CDR2 FQNEAQ (reference sequence). CDR3 region: CASSLDRGTGVPSLFF. DNA for the CDR3: TGTGCCAGCAGCTTAGATCGGGGGACAGGGGTCCCTAGTTTATTCTTC.

The chain has TRBV7-6 and TRBJ2-1; TRBD2 matches 9 bases. The V gene end was trimmed by 5 bases and the J gene end by 2 bases; junction bases not matched to a gene: 4. There are 15 residues in the CDR3. Germline CDR1 is SGHVS and CDR2 is FNYEAQ. The CDR3 DNA follows: TGTGCCAGCAGCCCTTCTAGCGGGGCCTACAATGAGCAGTTCTTC. Translating gives CASSPSSGAYNEQFF.

V is TRBV2 and J is TRBJ1-1; weak D call: TRBD1 (5 bases). The germline CDR1 and CDR2 sequences are SNHLY and FYNNEI. CDR3 length: 13 residues. Trimming removed 6 bases at V and 1 base at J, with 9 bases between. This CDR3 is CASSVRGNTEAFF. CDR3 sequence (DNA): TGTGCCAGCAGCGTTAGGGGGAACACTGAAGCTTTCTTT.

The rearrangement joins TRBV25-1 to TRBJ1-1; TRBD1 is a possible D gene (5 bases). The CDR3 contains 13 residues. Trimming cost V 1 base and J 5 bases, with 8 bases left between them. The V gene's germline CDR1 is MGHDK and CDR2 SYGVNS. The DNA for the CDR3 is TGTGCCAGCAGTGAATGGGGCGAGACTGAAGCTTTCTTT. This gives the protein CASSEWGETEAFF.

V and J are TRBV4-1 and TRBJ2-2; D call uncertain. V gave up 1 base and J gave up 6 bases, with 9 bases separating them. The germline V gene encodes CDR1 MGHRA and CDR2 YSYEKL. The CDR3 sequence is 14 residues long. CDR3 sequence: CASSQAREAGELFF. The CDR3 DNA follows: TGCGCCAGCAGCCAAGCACGAGAGGCCGGGGAGCTGTTTTTT.

The chain employs TRBV7-3 and TRBJ2-1; TRBD1 agrees at 10 bases. J was trimmed by 3 bases and V by 4 bases; bases with no gene match: 3. Germline-derived CDR1 and CDR2 are SGHTA and FQGTGA. The CDR3 length is 15 residues. The CDR3: CASSYGQGDYNEQFF. CDR3 sequence (DNA): TGTGCCAGCAGCTACGGACAGGGGGACTACAATGAGCAGTTCTTC.

V gene TRBV7-9 combines with J gene TRBJ1-5; 9 nucleotides line up with TRBD1. Unmatched junction bases numbered 5, after V lost 5 bases and J lost 6 bases. The CDR3 contains 14 residues. The V gene's germline CDR1 is SEHNR and CDR2 FQNEAQ (reference sequence). The CDR3 spells CASSLGQGSQPQHF. The CDR3 nucleotides are TGTGCCAGCAGCCTAGGACAGGGGAGTCAGCCCCAGCATTTT.

The chain carries TRBV10-1 and TRBJ2-3, with D possibly being TRBD2 (5 bases). This CDR3 is 14 amino acids long. Trimming took off 3 bases at V and 1 base at J, with 8 bases between the two ends. The V gene's germline CDR1 is WNHNN and CDR2 SYGVQD (reference sequence). CDR3 protein: CASSDRRGTDTQYF. CDR3 nucleotide sequence: TGCGCCAGCAGTGACCGGCGGGGCACAGATACGCAGTATTTT.

The V and J genes are TRBV6-6 and TRBJ1-5, with TRBD1 as a possible D gene (6 bases). V lost 4 bases to trimming and J lost 0 bases, with 13 bases between them. This CDR3 has 16 amino acids. The V gene's germline CDR1 is MNHNY and CDR2 SVGAGI (reference sequence). The CDR3 here is CASSLDSPNSNQPQHF. Here the CDR3 DNA reads TGTGCCAGCAGTTTGGACAGCCCAAATAGCAATCAGCCCCAGCATTTT.

The rearrangement uses TRBV12-2 and TRBJ2-1; TRBD2 reflects the table's D call only, with no check against the DNA. TRBV12-2 is a pseudogene. CDR3 size: 14 residues. The CDR3 DNA reads TGTGCAAGTCGCCCTAGGCGGGAGGACAATGAGCAGTTCTTC. Protein product: CASRPRREDNEQFF.

The gene calls are TRBV18 and TRBJ1-4, with 9 bases fitting TRBD1. CDR3 length: 15 amino acids. With 3 bases clipped from V and 3 bases from J, the junction kept 2 bases outside the gene matches. Per the germline V gene, CDR1 is KGHSH and CDR2 is LQKENI. The CDR3 sequence: CASSPDRGSNEKLFF. For the CDR3, the DNA is TGTGCCAGCTCACCGGACAGGGGTTCTAATGAAAAACTGTTTTTT.

This chain connects TRBV28 to TRBJ2-6; D is possibly TRBD2 (7 bases). Trimming pared 4 bases from V and 4 bases from J, leaving 17 bases between. CDR3 length equals 17 residues. CDR1 MDHEN and CDR2 SYDVKM come from the germline V gene. The CDR3 protein is CASSSSWEGEGANVLTF. The CDR3 region has the DNA TGTGCCAGCAGTTCCTCTTGGGAGGGGGAAGGGGCCAACGTCCTGACTTTC.

This rearrangement joins TRBV10-3 to TRBJ1-1, with 9 positions matching TRBD1. Germline CDR1 and CDR2: ENHRY and SYGVKD. The CDR3 totals 14 residues. V was clipped by 6 bases and J by 4 bases; unmatched bases: 6. As DNA, the CDR3 is TGTGCCATCAGGGGGACAGGGATGGCCACTGAAGCTTTCTTT. It is translated as CAIRGTGMATEAFF.

The chain uses TRBV19 and TRBJ1-5, with D unresolved. The CDR3 runs to 14 residues. Per germline, CDR1 LNHDA and CDR2 SQIVND (reference sequence). V shed 3 bases and J shed 3 bases, with 9 bases lying between them. CDR3 in DNA: TGTGCCAGTAGTATCCGCCGGGTCAATCAGCCCCAGCATTTT. It translates to CASSIRRVNQPQHF.

This chain joins TRBV19 and TRBJ2-1, with 9 positions matching TRBD1. This CDR3 is 15 amino acids long. Germline CDR1 reads LNHDA; CDR2 reads SQIVND (reference sequence). The J segment lost 15 bases and the V segment lost 3 bases, leaving 15 bases of the junction unmatched. For the CDR3, the DNA is TGTGCCAGTAGTATGCCTGGGACAGGGTTACAGTCAGGGTTCTTC. Translation: CASSMPGTGLQSGFF.

This chain uses TRBV2 with TRBJ2-3, with a tentative D call TRBD1 (5 bases). The CDR3 contains 17 residues. The germline V and J ends were trimmed by 3 bases and 3 bases, with 19 bases remaining between them. The germline V gene has CDR1 SNHLY and CDR2 FYNNEI. In DNA, the CDR3 is TGTGCCAGCAGTGATTACGTGTGGGGCCACACGACAGATACGCAGTATTTT. Translating gives CASSDYVWGHTTDTQYF.

The V call is TRBV7-6, the J call TRBJ1-1, with 7 bases fitting TRBD1. The CDR3 loop spans 14 amino acids. V lost 5 bases and J lost 5; bases outside the gene matches: 8. Germline loops: CDR1 SGHVS, CDR2 FNYEAQ. CDR3 amino acids: CASSLPSRGTEAFF. CDR3 bases: TGTGCCAGCAGCCTACCCAGCAGGGGGACTGAAGCTTTCTTT.

V usage is TRBV10-2 and J usage is TRBJ2-3, with D possibly matching TRBD1 (5 bases). Trimming took off 3 bases at V and 4 bases at J, with 8 bases between the two ends. CDR1 WSHSY and CDR2 SAAADI come from the germline V gene. The CDR3 is 13 amino acids. The CDR3 is CASSDAGPDTQYF. CDR3 coding DNA: TGCGCCAGCAGTGATGCAGGGCCAGATACGCAGTATTTT.

V usage is TRBV24-1 and J usage is TRBJ2-7; tentatively, D is TRBD1 (6 bases). Per the germline V gene, CDR1 is KGHDR and CDR2 is SFDVKD. V was pared by 4 bases and J by 1 base, with 10 bases between. This CDR3 comprises 14 residues. The CDR3, as DNA: TGTGCCACCAGTGACGATGACAGGTCCTACGAGCAGTACTTC. Translated: CATSDDDRSYEQYF.